This TCR beta chain was captured in a study of CD8+CD57+ T cells in acquired aplastic anemia. Study-level information: On average, sorted CD4+ and CD8+ cells gave roughly 3 ug of DNA. Where healthy donors were concerned, CD4+ cells averaged approximately 10 million reads. Study-level points and caveats: Patient and control CD8+ Simpson's diversity was not significantly different.

The template for TCR beta VDJ and CDR3 sequence profiling was genomic DNA. Via MiXCR, TCRdb re-called the reads, giving one row per CDR3 protein. The sample shows about 35,000 distinct CDR3 sequences, around three quarters of them seen only once. Notes on this clonotype: Its antigen is undetermined.

The trim removed 4 bases at V and 5 bases at J, leaving 5 bases unmatched. The CDR3 has 14 residues. Germline CDR1 SGHTA, CDR2 FQGTGA. This chain joins TRBV7-3 and TRBJ2-5; 9 bases fit TRBD1. The source of this sequence is a human donor in good health, serving as a control. Sequencing was performed on sorted CD4+, CD8+, or CD8+CD57+ T cells (not recorded which) from PBMCs. The CDR3, as DNA: TGTGCCAGCAGCTCGGGACAGGGTTTGGAGACCCAGTACTTC. Amino acid sequence: CASSSGQGLETQYF.